These T cell receptor beta chains were read from a single sample in a study of OX40 agonist ivuxolimab in advanced cancers. TCRdb keeps only in-frame clones here, not all; method: immunoSEQ multiplex PCR. The sample contains tens of thousands of clones, about 94% of which appear only once. Sequencing was performed on CD4+ or CD8+ T cells sorted from blood, taken in a trial of the OX40 agonist ivuxolimab. These receptors were obtained from an adult with an advanced solid tumor such as melanoma, head and neck, liver or kidney cancer. Both conserved end residues are part of each CDR3. Fields, in order: CDR3 protein, CDR3 DNA, D gene, V gene, clone size, J gene. D genes are given only for firm matches. Rows may omit the clone size; those that give it use once, few, many or a size class.

cdr3_aa: CASSPTVGLAYNEQFF
cdr3_nt: TGTGCCAGCAGCCCAACTGTGGGACTAGCTTACAATGAGCAGTTCTTC
d_call: TRBD2
v_call: TRBV9
clone_size: .
j_call: TRBJ2-1

cdr3_aa: CAWSITGGPEAFF
cdr3_nt: TGTGCCTGGAGTATCACAGGGGGCCCTGAAGCTTTCTTT
d_call: TRBD1
v_call: TRBV30
clone_size: .
j_call: TRBJ1-1

cdr3_aa: CASSVVDGYEQYF
cdr3_nt: TGTGCCAGCAGCGTAGTTGACGGCTACGAGCAGTACTTC
d_call: .
v_call: TRBV9
clone_size: .
j_call: TRBJ2-7

cdr3_aa: CASSLTGGYEQYF
cdr3_nt: TGTGCCAGCAGCTTAACGGGAGGGTACGAGCAGTACTTC
d_call: TRBD2
v_call: TRBV7-3
clone_size: .
j_call: TRBJ2-7

cdr3_aa: CASSGPGGENQPQHF
cdr3_nt: TGTGCCAGCAGCGGTCCAGGGGGCGAAAATCAGCCCCAGCATTTT
d_call: TRBD1
v_call: TRBV9
clone_size: .
j_call: TRBJ1-5

cdr3_aa: CASSPGWAGEIEQYF
cdr3_nt: TGCGCCAGCAGCCCCGGTTGGGCGGGAGAGATCGAGCAGTACTTC
d_call: TRBD2
v_call: TRBV4-3
clone_size: .
j_call: TRBJ2-7

cdr3_aa: CASRDTVTYEQYF
cdr3_nt: TGTGCCAGCAGGGATACAGTGACCTACGAGCAGTACTTC
d_call: .
v_call: TRBV6-5
clone_size: .
j_call: TRBJ2-7

cdr3_aa: CASSWGTSGFYNEQFF
cdr3_nt: TGTGCCAGCAGCTGGGGGACTAGCGGGTTCTACAATGAGCAGTTCTTC
d_call: TRBD2
v_call: TRBV5-6
clone_size: .
j_call: TRBJ2-1

cdr3_aa: CASSLSPAVQPQHF
cdr3_nt: TGTGCCAGCAGTTTATCCCCGGCTGTTCAGCCCCAGCATTTT
d_call: .
v_call: TRBV27
clone_size: .
j_call: TRBJ1-5

cdr3_aa: CAWSVIAGEWDEQFF
cdr3_nt: TGTGCCTGGAGTGTGATAGCGGGAGAGTGGGATGAGCAGTTCTTC
d_call: TRBD2
v_call: TRBV30
clone_size: .
j_call: TRBJ2-1

cdr3_aa: CASSLDLEVGGSIDTQYF
cdr3_nt: TGTGCCAGCAGCTTAGACCTGGAGGTAGGCGGGAGCATAGATACGCAGTATTTT
d_call: TRBD2
v_call: TRBV7-9
clone_size: .
j_call: TRBJ2-3

cdr3_aa: CASSPSLPDEQFF
cdr3_nt: TGTGCCAGCAGCCCCTCTCTCCCGGATGAGCAGTTCTTC
d_call: .
v_call: TRBV11-2
clone_size: few
j_call: TRBJ2-1

cdr3_aa: CASSLYSGTSGRWAYNEQFF
cdr3_nt: TGTGCCAGCAGCTTATACTCGGGGACTAGCGGGAGATGGGCCTACAATGAGCAGTTCTTC
d_call: TRBD2
v_call: TRBV11-3
clone_size: .
j_call: TRBJ2-1

cdr3_aa: CASSLDRGLSSYNEQFF
cdr3_nt: TGTGCCAGCAGTCTAGACAGGGGGCTTAGCTCCTACAATGAGCAGTTCTTC
d_call: TRBD1
v_call: TRBV7-6
clone_size: once
j_call: TRBJ2-1

cdr3_aa: CASSQTPYEQYF
cdr3_nt: TGTGCCAGCAGCCAGACTCCCTACGAGCAGTACTTC
d_call: .
v_call: TRBV6-5
clone_size: .
j_call: TRBJ2-7

cdr3_aa: CASSLPLAGEHNEQFF
cdr3_nt: TGCGCCAGCAGCTTACCTCTAGCGGGAGAGCACAATGAGCAGTTCTTC
d_call: TRBD2
v_call: TRBV5-1
clone_size: few
j_call: TRBJ2-1

cdr3_aa: CASTTEGLAGAGNEQFF
cdr3_nt: TGTGCCAGCACCACCGAGGGGCTAGCGGGAGCGGGGAATGAGCAGTTCTTC
d_call: TRBD2
v_call: TRBV5-6
clone_size: .
j_call: TRBJ2-1

cdr3_aa: CAWTDGAQETQYF
cdr3_nt: TGTGCCTGGACCGATGGCGCCCAAGAGACCCAGTACTTC
d_call: .
v_call: TRBV30
clone_size: few
j_call: TRBJ2-5

cdr3_aa: CASSIDLPGTRAYEQYF
cdr3_nt: TGTGCCAGTAGTATAGACCTCCCAGGGACAAGAGCCTACGAGCAGTACTTC
d_call: .
v_call: TRBV19
clone_size: .
j_call: TRBJ2-7

cdr3_aa: CASSFSRVVETQYF
cdr3_nt: TGTGCCAGCAGCTTCAGTAGAGTGGTTGAGACCCAGTACTTC
d_call: .
v_call: TRBV11-3
clone_size: .
j_call: TRBJ2-5

cdr3_aa: CASSFDRAIEETQYF
cdr3_nt: TGTGCCAGCAGCTTTGACAGGGCCATCGAAGAGACCCAGTACTTC
d_call: TRBD1
v_call: TRBV7-8
clone_size: .
j_call: TRBJ2-5

cdr3_aa: CATGGPTYEQYF
cdr3_nt: TGTGCCACAGGGGGGCCTACCTACGAGCAGTACTTC
d_call: .
v_call: TRBV28
clone_size: .
j_call: TRBJ2-7

cdr3_aa: CASSLTGVDTEAFF
cdr3_nt: TGTGCCAGCAGTCTAACAGGGGTAGACACTGAAGCTTTCTTT
d_call: TRBD1
v_call: TRBV27
clone_size: .
j_call: TRBJ1-1

cdr3_aa: CAISESTWEGPDEQFF
cdr3_nt: TGTGCCATCAGTGAGTCGACGTGGGAGGGCCCGGATGAGCAGTTCTTC
d_call: TRBD2
v_call: TRBV10-3
clone_size: .
j_call: TRBJ2-1

cdr3_aa: CASSLGVDEQYF
cdr3_nt: TGTGCCAGCAGCTTGGGGGTAGACGAGCAGTACTTC
d_call: .
v_call: TRBV7-3
clone_size: .
j_call: TRBJ2-7